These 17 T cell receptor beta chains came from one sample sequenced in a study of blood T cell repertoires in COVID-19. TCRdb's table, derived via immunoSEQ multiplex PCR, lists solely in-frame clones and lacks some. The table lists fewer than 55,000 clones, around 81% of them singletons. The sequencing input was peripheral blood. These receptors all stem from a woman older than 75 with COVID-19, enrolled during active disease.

The CDR3 DNA sequence: TGTGCCAGCAGGGAGATGAAGTTCGGACTGCGCTATGGCTACACCTTC. It translates to CASREMKFGLRYGYTF. The gene calls are TRBV2 and TRBJ1-2, with D unresolved. The CDR3 is 16 amino acids. CDR1 SNHLY and CDR2 FYNNEI come from the germline V gene. V lost 6 bases, J lost 4 bases, and 21 bases lay in between. Full variable domain (outside the CDR3, taken from reference TRBV2 and TRBJ1-2): EPEVTQTPSHQVTQMGQEVILRCVPISNHLYFYWYRQILGQKVEFLVSFYNNEISEKSEIFDDQFSVERPDGSNFTLKIRSTKLEDSAMYFCASREMKFGLRYGYTFGSGTRLTVV.

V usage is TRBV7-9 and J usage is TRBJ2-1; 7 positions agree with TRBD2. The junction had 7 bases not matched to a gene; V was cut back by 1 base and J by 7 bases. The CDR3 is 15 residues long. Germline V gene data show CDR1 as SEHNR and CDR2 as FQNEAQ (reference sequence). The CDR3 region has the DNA TGTGCCAGCAGCTTAGAAGGACTAGTGGTTAATGAGCAGTTCTTC. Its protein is CASSLEGLVVNEQFF.

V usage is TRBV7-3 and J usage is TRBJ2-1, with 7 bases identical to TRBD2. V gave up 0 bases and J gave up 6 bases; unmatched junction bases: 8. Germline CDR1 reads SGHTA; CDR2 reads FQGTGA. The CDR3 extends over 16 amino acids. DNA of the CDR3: TGTGCCAGCAGCTTAACTAGCGGGCCACCCCTCAATGAGCAGTTCTTC. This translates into CASSLTSGPPLNEQFF.

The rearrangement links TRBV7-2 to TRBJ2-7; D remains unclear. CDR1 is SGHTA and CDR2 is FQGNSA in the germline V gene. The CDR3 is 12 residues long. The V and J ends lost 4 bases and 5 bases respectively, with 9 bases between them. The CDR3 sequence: CASSSGTHEQYF. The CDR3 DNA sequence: TGTGCCAGCAGCTCCGGTACCCACGAGCAGTACTTC. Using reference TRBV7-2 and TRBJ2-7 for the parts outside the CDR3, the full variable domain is GAGVSQSPSNKVTEKGKDVELRCDPISGHTALYWYRQSLGQGLEFLIYFQGNSAPDKSGLPSDRFSAERTGGSVSTLTIQRTQQEDSAVYLCASSSGTHEQYFGPGTRLTVT.

CDR3 nucleotide sequence: TGTGCCAGCAGCTTGGGACAGCGCCAGAACACTGAAGCTTTCTTT. Protein product: CASSLGQRQNTEAFF. The genes are TRBV7-2 and TRBJ1-1; 7 nucleotides match TRBD1. V gave up 3 bases and J gave up 1 base; unmatched junction bases: 5. CDR3 size: 15 residues. Germline CDR1 SGHTA, CDR2 FQGNSA.

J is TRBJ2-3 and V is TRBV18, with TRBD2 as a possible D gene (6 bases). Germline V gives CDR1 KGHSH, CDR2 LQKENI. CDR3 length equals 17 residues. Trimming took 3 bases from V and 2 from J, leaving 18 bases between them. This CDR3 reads CASSPPGLAPSTDTQYF. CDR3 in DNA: TGTGCCAGCTCACCTCCCGGGCTAGCGCCTTCCACAGATACGCAGTATTTT.

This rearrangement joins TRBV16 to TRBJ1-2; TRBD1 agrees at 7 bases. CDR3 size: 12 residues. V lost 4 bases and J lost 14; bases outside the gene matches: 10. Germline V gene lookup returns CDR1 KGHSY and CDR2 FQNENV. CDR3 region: CASSPGQLLRTF. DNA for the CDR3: TGTGCCAGCAGCCCGGGACAGCTCCTGAGGACCTTC.

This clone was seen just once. CDR3 loop: CASSVDTNYGYTF. As DNA, the CDR3 is TGCGCCAGCAGCGTCGACACTAACTATGGCTACACCTTC. The rearrangement joins TRBV5-1 to TRBJ1-2; D is undetermined. The CDR3 is made up of 13 amino acids. The V end was cut by 4 bases, the J end by 0 bases, with 7 bases between. Per the germline V gene, CDR1 is SGHRS and CDR2 is YFSETQ.

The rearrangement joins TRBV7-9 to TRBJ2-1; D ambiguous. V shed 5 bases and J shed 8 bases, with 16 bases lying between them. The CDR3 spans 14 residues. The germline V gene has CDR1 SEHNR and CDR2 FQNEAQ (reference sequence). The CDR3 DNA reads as TGTGCCAGCAGCCCAGGTCCCCCCGGCGATGAGCAGTTCTTC. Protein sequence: CASSPGPPGDEQFF.

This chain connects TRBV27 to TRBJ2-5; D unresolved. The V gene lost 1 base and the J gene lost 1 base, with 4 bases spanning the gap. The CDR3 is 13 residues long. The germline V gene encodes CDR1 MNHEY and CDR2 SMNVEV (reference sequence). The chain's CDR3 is CASSLFFQETQYF. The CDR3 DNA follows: TGTGCCAGCAGTTTATTCTTCCAAGAGACCCAGTACTTC.

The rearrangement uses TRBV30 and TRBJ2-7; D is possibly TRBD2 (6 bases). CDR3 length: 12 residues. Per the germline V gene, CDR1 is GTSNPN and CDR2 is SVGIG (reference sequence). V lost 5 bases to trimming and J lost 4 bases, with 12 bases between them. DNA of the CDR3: TGTGCCTGGGTATCAGGGAGGTACGAGCAGTACTTC. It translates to CAWVSGRYEQYF.

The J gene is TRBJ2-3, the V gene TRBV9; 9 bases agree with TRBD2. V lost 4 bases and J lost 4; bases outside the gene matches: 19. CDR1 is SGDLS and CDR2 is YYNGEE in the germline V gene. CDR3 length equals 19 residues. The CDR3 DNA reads TGTGCCAGCAGCCCCACTGGGGGGAGAATAGCGGGAGATGCAGATACGCAGTATTTT. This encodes CASSPTGGRIAGDADTQYF.

The CDR3 nucleotides are TGTGCCAGCACCCCGTCCACTAACTATGGCTACACCTTC. This encodes CASTPSTNYGYTF. The chain employs TRBV6-2 or TRBV6-3 and TRBJ1-2; D gene uncertain. The length of the CDR3 is 13 residues. V was clipped by 7 bases and J by 0 bases, with 9 bases between them. The germline V gene encodes CDR1 MNHEY and CDR2 SVGEGT.

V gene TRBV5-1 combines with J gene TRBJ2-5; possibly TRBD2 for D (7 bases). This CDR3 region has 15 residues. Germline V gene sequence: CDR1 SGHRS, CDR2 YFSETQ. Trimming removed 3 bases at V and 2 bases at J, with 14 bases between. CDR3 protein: CASSSAGAFQETQYF. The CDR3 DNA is TGCGCCAGCAGCTCGGCGGGGGCGTTTCAAGAGACCCAGTACTTC.

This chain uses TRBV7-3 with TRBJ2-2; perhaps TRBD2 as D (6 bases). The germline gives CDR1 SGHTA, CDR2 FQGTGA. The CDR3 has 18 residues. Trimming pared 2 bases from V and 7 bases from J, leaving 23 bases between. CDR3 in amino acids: CASSLLPSVAGSVGELFF. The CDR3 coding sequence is TGTGCCAGCAGCTTACTCCCCTCTGTCGCGGGATCTGTCGGGGAGCTGTTTTTT.

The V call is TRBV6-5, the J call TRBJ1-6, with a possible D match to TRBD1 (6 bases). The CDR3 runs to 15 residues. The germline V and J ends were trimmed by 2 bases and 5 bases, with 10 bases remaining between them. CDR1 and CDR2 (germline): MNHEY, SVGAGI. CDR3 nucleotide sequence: TGTGCCAGCAGTTACGGTGGGACACATAATTCACCCCTCCACTTT. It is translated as CASSYGGTHNSPLHF.

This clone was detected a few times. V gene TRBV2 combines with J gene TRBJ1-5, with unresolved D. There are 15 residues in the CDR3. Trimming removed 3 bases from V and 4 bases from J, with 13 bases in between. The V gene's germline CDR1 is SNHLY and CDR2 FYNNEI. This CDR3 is CASSDPGTINQPQHF. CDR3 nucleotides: TGTGCCAGCAGTGACCCGGGTACGATAAATCAGCCCCAGCATTTT.